This T cell receptor (beta chain) originates from a study of blood T cell repertoires in COVID-19. Study context: COVID-19 samples from acute and convalescent phases originated in the United States, Italy and Spain.

Original handling: Nucleated cell number was recorded as an estimate derived from reference gene primer amplification. Some clones are missing from TCRdb's copy, which holds only in-frame ones; the method was immunoSEQ multiplex PCR. D and trimming were read from the DNA, whereas the V and J calls and clone size are those reported in that table. The profile shows a few hundred thousand clones, approximately 83% of them singletons. In its sample, this clone was seen once. The source material was peripheral blood. This receptor was identified in an older man with acute or convalescent COVID-19.

The CDR3 loop is CASSFFGGGAGELFF. The CDR3 coding sequence is TGTGCCAGTAGTTTTTTCGGCGGGGGCGCCGGGGAGCTGTTTTTT. J is TRBJ2-2 and V is TRBV19, with a tentative D call TRBD2 (7 bases). Germline CDR1 and CDR2: LNHDA and SQIVND (reference sequence). The CDR3 runs to 15 residues. The ends were cut back, 5 bases at V and 6 bases at J, with 16 bases in the middle. Filled out from reference TRBV19 and TRBJ2-2, the complete variable domain reads DGGITQSPKYLFRKEGQNVTLSCEQNLNHDAMYWYRQDPGQGLRLIYYSQIVNDFQKGDIAEGYSVSREKKESFPLTVTSAQKNPTAFYLCASSFFGGGAGELFFGEGSRLTVL.